This TCR beta chain was identified during a study of blood T cells in healthy people across ages (dated by TCRdb to about 2015). Looking at the study overall: In model experiments, roughly one uniquely barcoded TCR beta cDNA molecule per two T cells was captured by template switching. Age-related changes in TCR beta repertoire diversity were measured in the study by deep sequencing normalized with unique cDNA molecular identifiers. The donors were split into four age groups: young (average around 16 years), middle-aged (39), aged (roughly 68) and long-lived (more than 80). Donors of different ages were randomly distributed across sequencing lanes to avoid experimental bias. For two donors (one aged 18 to 29 and one aged 80 or older), the study analyzed two additional independent replicas of 1 million unique cDNA reads from the same blood draw. What the work shows at the level of the full study, not this receptor alone: Estimates of total diversity based on one million sequenced T cells were regarded as lower bounds and as underestimates. Observed TCR beta diversity per million T cells fell roughly linearly with age, and a significant reduction was already apparent by age around 44. Because donor CMV infection status was unknown, age-related changes in expanded clonotypes were potentially confounded. Compared with the aged group, the long-lived group had more naive CD4+ T cells, fewer expanded clones and increased TCR diversity, a pattern suggesting age selection. Since profiling was done on bulk unsorted PBMCs, naive and antigen-experienced compartments could not be conclusively compared. There was a strong correlation between observed TCR beta diversity and the percentage of naive T cells measured by flow cytometry.

This clonotype was counted only a few times. Its target antigen remains unknown. The record has no base qualities; no much larger clone is one base away. The donors were some 36 Caucasian individuals from Russia, aged roughly 6 to 90 years, who were systemically healthy. Roughly 10 milliliters of peripheral blood were drawn from each donor into EDTA-treated Vacutainer tubes. Ficoll-Paque density-gradient centrifugation was used to isolate PBMCs, with at least 6.5 million per sample. Trizol reagent was used to extract total RNA from PBMCs, with at least 6 micrograms per sample. Naive CD45RAhigh/CD27high T cell percentages were measured by flow cytometry on a PBMC aliquot from every donor. Receptors were amplified or captured by 5' RACE. Sequencing was performed on an Illumina HiSeq 2500. The second PCR ran for about 6 to 11 cycles and used a J-beta primer mix along with a sample-barcoded 5' primer. A unique molecular identifier was introduced onto each TCR beta cDNA molecule by a template-switch 5' adaptor carrying 12 random nucleotides. Each sample yielded at least 2.5 million CDR3-containing paired-end reads. First-strand cDNA synthesis was performed from all RNA using the Mint cDNA synthesis kit, with priming by a TRBC-specific oligonucleotide. After uracil-DNA glycosylase treatment, a first 18-cycle PCR used universal primers M1SS and BC2_uni_R on all cDNA. In the paper's pipeline: Normalization of each sample was performed by random selection of 1 million high-quality reads, each carrying a distinct molecular identifier. Reads with shared molecular identifiers were discarded instead of being binned into consensus sequences. CDR3 identification, clonotype clustering and error correction used MiTCR with a Q25 quality threshold and the strictest error-elimination algorithm. Lower-bound total TCR beta diversity was estimated with a nonparametric unseen species model using Euler transformation. Using fastp trimming at Q25 and MiXCR clonotype assembly, TCRdb reanalyzed the public sequencing data and kept in-frame beta chains. Rows matching on CDR3 protein sequence are summarized as one entry with the most common DNA and genes. The V and J calls reflect TCRdb's pipeline rather than the authors' work. Present in this sample are fewer than 700,000 distinct CDR3 sequences, roughly 48% of which were seen just once. The top ten hold under 30% of the sample.

The sequenced sample was blood. This receptor was identified in a man older than 75 in good health.

The CDR3 is CASSQASETRGIQYF. The DNA sequence is TGTGCCAGCAGCCAAGCTTCAGAAACACGGGGCATTCAGTACTTC. The sequence is built from TRBV4-2 and TRBJ2-4; the D region possibly corresponds to TRBD2 (5 bases align). For CDR1 and CDR2, the germline V gene lists LGHNA and YNFKEQ. V drops 1 base and J drops 9 bases, leaving 16 bases in between. The CDR3, from cysteine to phenylalanine, totals 15 residues. Just the 45-base CDR3 DNA is kept, in frame starting at base 1.